This TCR beta chain was sequenced for a study of technical replicates of blood from a few donors. Clones were sequenced by immunoSEQ multiplex PCR, and TCRdb holds only the in-frame ones, with some missing. The data contain about 84,000 clones, approximately 97% of them singletons. This CDR3 comprises 15 residues. The V gene end was trimmed by 6 bases and the J gene end by 12 bases; junction bases not matched to a gene: 15. Germline values: CDR1 MNHEY, CDR2 SMNVEV (reference sequence). Material for sequencing was T cells isolated from PBMCs. The chain couples TRBV27 to TRBJ2-7; 12 bases map to TRBD1. This TCR was recovered from a human donor in good health. CDR3 sequence (DNA): TGTGCCAGCAGCTACTCCGGGACAGGGGGCGCGGGGCTGTACTTC. Residues: CASSYSGTGGAGLYF.